The 7 T cell receptor beta chains in this list originate from one sample, sequenced in a study of blood T cell repertoires in COVID-19. The assay was immunoSEQ multiplex PCR, and TCRdb's table has in-frame clones only and misses some. The table lists about 120,000 clones, 75% to 90% of them singletons. Sample: peripheral blood. These receptors all stem from a human donor in a cohort sampled during active COVID-19.

V and J are TRBV4-1 and TRBJ1-1; the D gene is possibly TRBD1 (5 bases). CDR1 is MGHRA, CDR2 YSYEKL, per germline. The CDR3 covers 17 residues. V lost 1 base and J 0 bases, leaving 15 bases between the germline ends. The DNA of the CDR3 is TGCGCCAGCAGCCAAGGGCATTCAGGGAGGTTGAACACTGAAGCTTTCTTT. It is translated as CASSQGHSGRLNTEAFF.

The chain recombines TRBV25-1 with TRBJ1-2; D possibly corresponds to TRBD1 (6 bases). Germline CDR1 MGHDK, CDR2 SYGVNS. The CDR3 is 14 amino acids. Deletions cut 5 bases from V and 8 bases from J, with 18 bases between. This CDR3 is CASSRGEGSWGYTF. The CDR3 DNA is TGTGCCAGCAGTAGGGGGGAGGGATCTTGGGGCTACACCTTC.

This chain links TRBV11-2 with TRBJ2-3; the D is unclear. V was pared by 2 bases and J by 2 bases, with 14 bases between. The CDR3 loop spans 16 amino acids. Germline lookup yields CDR1 SGHAT and CDR2 FQNNGV. The CDR3 nucleotides are TGTGCCAGCAGCTTAAGTGTGGCAGGCCTCACAGATACGCAGTATTTT. Translation gives CASSLSVAGLTDTQYF.

The rearrangement joins TRBV6-1 to TRBJ2-7, with 7 nucleotides matching TRBD1. The CDR3 covers 13 residues. Germline lookup yields CDR1 MNHNS and CDR2 SASEGT. The J segment lost 7 bases and the V segment lost 1 base, leaving 4 bases of the junction unmatched. The CDR3 nucleotides are TGTGCCAGCAGTGAAGAAAGGGGGCGTGAGCAGTACTTC. Translated: CASSEERGREQYF.

The chain couples TRBV3-1 (or the pseudogene TRBV3-2) to TRBJ2-7, with a possible D match to TRBD2 (7 bases). Germline CDR1 LGHDT, CDR2 YNNKEL (reference sequence). This CDR3 is built from 14 residues. V shed 2 bases and J shed 6 bases, with 14 bases lying between them. The CDR3 DNA reads as TGTGCCAGCAGCCAAAACGCGGGGGCTGGCGAGCAGTACTTC. This encodes CASSQNAGAGEQYF.

The chain employs TRBV7-9 and TRBJ1-2; D unclear. Trimming shortened V by 0 bases and J by 4 bases, and 6 bases separated the two germline ends. This CDR3 is built from 13 residues. The germline V gene encodes CDR1 SEHNR and CDR2 FQNEAQ (reference sequence). The CDR3 nucleotides read TGTGCCAGCAGCTTAGCCCTCCCCTATGGCTACACCTTC. This encodes CASSLALPYGYTF.

This chain joins TRBV6-1 and TRBJ2-5; TRBD2 is a possible D gene (6 bases). CDR1 is MNHNS, CDR2 SASEGT, per germline. The ends were cut back, 1 base at V and 3 bases at J, with 9 bases in the middle. This CDR3 spans 14 amino acids. The CDR3 nucleotides read TGTGCCAGCAGTGAAGTCGGGGGAAAAGAGACCCAGTACTTC. Translation: CASSEVGGKETQYF.